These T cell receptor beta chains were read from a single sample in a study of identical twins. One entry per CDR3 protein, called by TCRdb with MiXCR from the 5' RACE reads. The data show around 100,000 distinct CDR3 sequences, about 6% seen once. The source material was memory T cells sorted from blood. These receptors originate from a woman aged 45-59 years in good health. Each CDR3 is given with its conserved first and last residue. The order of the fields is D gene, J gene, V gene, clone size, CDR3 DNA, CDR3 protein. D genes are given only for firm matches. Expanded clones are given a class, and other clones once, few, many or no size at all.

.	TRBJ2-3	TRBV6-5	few	TGTGCCAGCACCACCTTCGCGGCGGGAAACACAGATACGCAGTATTTT	CASTTFAAGNTDTQYF
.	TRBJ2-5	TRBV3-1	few	TGTGCCAGCAGCCAAGGGACGGTAGGCTCGGAGACCCAGTACTTC	CASSQGTVGSETQYF
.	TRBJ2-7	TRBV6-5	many	TGTGCCAGCAGTTCCTTCGACGAGCAGTACTTC	CASSSFDEQYF
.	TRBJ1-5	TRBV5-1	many	TGCGCCAGCAGCTTGCTTGCGTCCGGCCCCAATCAGCCCCAGCATTTT	CASSLLASGPNQPQHF
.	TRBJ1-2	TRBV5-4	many	TGTGCCAGCAGTCTTGGGAGGGCCTATGGCTACACCTTC	CASSLGRAYGYTF
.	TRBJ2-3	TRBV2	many	TGTGCCAGCAGGTCTTGGGGTTTCACAGATACGCAGTATTTT	CASRSWGFTDTQYF
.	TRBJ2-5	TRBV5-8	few	TGTGCCAGCAGCCCGGGGACGGGGCTAAAAGAGACCCAGTACTTC	CASSPGTGLKETQYF
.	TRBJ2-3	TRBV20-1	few	TGCAGTGCTAGCGGTCAAATTATCGGAGATACGCAGTATTTT	CSASGQIIGDTQYF
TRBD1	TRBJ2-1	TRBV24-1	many	TGTGCCACCAGTGATTTGACAGGGGCCGACAATGAGCAGTTCTTC	CATSDLTGADNEQFF
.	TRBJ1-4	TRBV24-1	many	TGTGCCACCAGTGATGCCCGGGGCAGAACTAATGAAAAACTGTTTTTT	CATSDARGRTNEKLFF
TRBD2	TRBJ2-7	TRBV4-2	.	TGTGCCAGCAGCCAAGTAAGGACTAGCGGGCCCTACGAGCAGTACTTC	CASSQVRTSGPYEQYF
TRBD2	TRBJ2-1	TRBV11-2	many	TGTGCCAGCAGCTCCGTTAGCGGGAGTAGGAATGAGCAGTTCTTC	CASSSVSGSRNEQFF
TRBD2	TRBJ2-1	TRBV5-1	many	TGCGCCAGCTGGCTCCCAGGACTAGCGGGCGACAATGAGCAGTTCTTC	CASWLPGLAGDNEQFF
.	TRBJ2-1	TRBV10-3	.	TGTGCCATCAGTGAGTCCCGGACGGGCTCCTACAATGAGCAGTTCTTC	CAISESRTGSYNEQFF
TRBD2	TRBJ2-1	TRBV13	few	TGTGCCAGCAGTCCGTTAGGCGGGAGGGTTTACAATGAGCAGTTCTTC	CASSPLGGRVYNEQFF
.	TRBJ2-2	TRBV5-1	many	TGCGCCAGCGGATCGGGACTTGACACCGGGGAGCTGTTTTTT	CASGSGLDTGELFF
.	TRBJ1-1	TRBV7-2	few	TGTGCCAGCAGCTTAAGGAGGAACACTGAAGCTTTCTTT	CASSLRRNTEAFF
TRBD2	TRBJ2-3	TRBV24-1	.	TGTGCCACCAGTGACCCGGGGGGCGGGAGGGACGCAGATACGCAGTATTTT	CATSDPGGGRDADTQYF
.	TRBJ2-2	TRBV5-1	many	TGCGCCAGCAGTCATCGGGGGAACACCGGGGAGCTGTTTTTT	CASSHRGNTGELFF
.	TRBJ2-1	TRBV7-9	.	TGTGCCAGCAGCTTCACCGGGACTGAGCAGTTCTTC	CASSFTGTEQFF
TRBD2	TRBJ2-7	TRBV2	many	TGTGCCAGCAGTCTACCCGGACTAGCGGGAAATCGGTTGTACTTC	CASSLPGLAGNRLYF
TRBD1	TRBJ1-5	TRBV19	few	TGTGCCAGTAGTAATGAACCGGGACAGAGCAATCAGCCCCAGCATTTT	CASSNEPGQSNQPQHF
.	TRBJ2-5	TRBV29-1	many	TGCAGCGTAGACACCCAGTACTTC	CSVDTQYF
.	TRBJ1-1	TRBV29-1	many	TGCAGCGTTTTATTGAACACTGAAGCTTTCTTT	CSVLLNTEAFF
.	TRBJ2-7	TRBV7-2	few	TGTGCCAGCAGCCTAGGACCAATCTACGAGCAGTACTTC	CASSLGPIYEQYF
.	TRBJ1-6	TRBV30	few	TGTGCCTGGAGTGGAAGAACCGGAGATTCACCCCTCCACTTT	CAWSGRTGDSPLHF
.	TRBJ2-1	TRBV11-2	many	TGTGCCAGCAGTCCGGGTTACGAGCAGTTCTTC	CASSPGYEQFF
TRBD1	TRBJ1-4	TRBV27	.	TGTGCCAGCAGTACCCGACAGGGGCATGAAAAACTGTTTTTT	CASSTRQGHEKLFF
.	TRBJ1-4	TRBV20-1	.	TGCAGTGCTAGAGACCCCGGGACTTACGGTGAAAAACTGTTTTTT	CSARDPGTYGEKLFF
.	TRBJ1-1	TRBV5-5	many	TGTGCCAGCAGCGCGATAAACAGGGCGGCTGAAGCTTTCTTT	CASSAINRAAEAFF
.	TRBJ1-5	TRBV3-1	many	TGTGCCAGCAGCCAAGCGGCGGGCCATCAGCCCCAGCATTTT	CASSQAAGHQPQHF
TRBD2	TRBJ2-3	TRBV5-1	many	TGCGCCAGCAGCTCGGTAGCGGGAGGGGCAGATACGCAGTATTTT	CASSSVAGGADTQYF
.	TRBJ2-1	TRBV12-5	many	TGTGCTAGTGGTTTCGGGGATCCGATCCATGAGCAGTTCTTC	CASGFGDPIHEQFF
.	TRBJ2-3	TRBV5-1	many	TGCGCCAGCAGCTTGGCTACGTTCACAGATACGCAGTATTTT	CASSLATFTDTQYF
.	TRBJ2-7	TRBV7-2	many	TGTGCCAGCAGCCCCCTCGACGAGCAGTACTTC	CASSPLDEQYF
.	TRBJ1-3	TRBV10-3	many	TGTGCCATCAGTCGGGACGGCTCTGGAAACACCATATATTTT	CAISRDGSGNTIYF
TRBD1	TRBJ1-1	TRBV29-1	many	TGCAGCGTCCTCCCGACAGGGATGAACACTGAAGCTTTCTTT	CSVLPTGMNTEAFF
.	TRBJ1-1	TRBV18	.	TGTGCCAGCTCACCAATGGGAAGAGATGAAGCTTTCTTT	CASSPMGRDEAFF
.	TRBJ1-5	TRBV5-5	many	TGTGCCAGCAGCGTAGGCAGGGCCATTGGCAATCAGCCCCAGCATTTT	CASSVGRAIGNQPQHF
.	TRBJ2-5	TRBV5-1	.	TGCGCCAGCAGCGAGAGTGAGGGACGGACCCAAGAGACCCAGTACTTC	CASSESEGRTQETQYF
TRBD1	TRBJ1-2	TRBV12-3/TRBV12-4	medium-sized	TGTGCCAGCAGAGCCGGGACAGGGTCTTCCTATGGCTACACCTTC	CASRAGTGSSYGYTF
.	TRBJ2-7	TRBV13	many	TGTGCCAGCCGAGGCGGATCCTACGAGCAGTACTTC	CASRGGSYEQYF
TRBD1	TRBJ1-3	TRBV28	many	TGTGCCAGCAGTTTAACGACAGGGGCGACCTCTGGAAACACCATATATTTT	CASSLTTGATSGNTIYF
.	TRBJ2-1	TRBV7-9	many	TGTGCCAGCAGCTTAGAAGGGGCAGGGGCTGAGCAGTTCTTC	CASSLEGAGAEQFF
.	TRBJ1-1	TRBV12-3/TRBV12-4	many	TGTGCCAGCAGCCCTAACCGGGGGGGTCGCACTGAAGCTTTCTTT	CASSPNRGGRTEAFF
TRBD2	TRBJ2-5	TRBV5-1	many	TGCGCCAGCAGCTTGTCGGGACTAGCGGGAGGTCAAGAGACCCAGTACTTC	CASSLSGLAGGQETQYF
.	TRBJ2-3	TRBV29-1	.	TGCAGCGCAAGGGGGGCTAGCGGTAGCACAGATACGCAGTATTTT	CSARGASGSTDTQYF
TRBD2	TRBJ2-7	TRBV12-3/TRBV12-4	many	TGTGCCAGCAGTGCCCAACTAGCGGGAGGGCCGTACGAGCAGTACTTC	CASSAQLAGGPYEQYF
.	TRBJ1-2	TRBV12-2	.	TGTGCAAGTCGCTTAGCGAGTCAGGGAGACTGGCTGTATGGCTTCACCTTC	CASRLASQGDWLYGFTF
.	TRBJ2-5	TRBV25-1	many	TGTGCCAGCAGTGACCATGGGAATCAAGAGACCCAGTACTTC	CASSDHGNQETQYF
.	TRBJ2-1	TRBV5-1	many	TGCGCCAGCAGCCCTGGACTTTCCAATGAGCAGTTCTTC	CASSPGLSNEQFF
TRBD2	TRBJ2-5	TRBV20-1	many	TGCAGTGCTACTCACAGGGACCAAGAAACTAGCGGGATTGGGGGGACCCAGTACTTC	CSATHRDQETSGIGGTQYF
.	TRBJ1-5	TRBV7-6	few	TGTGCCAGCAGCTTAGCGGGGAGGAGTCAGCCCCAGCATTTT	CASSLAGRSQPQHF
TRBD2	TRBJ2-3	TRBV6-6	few	TGTGCCAGCAGTTACAAAGCGGGAGCCACTAGCACAGATACGCAGTATTTT	CASSYKAGATSTDTQYF
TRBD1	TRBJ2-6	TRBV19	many	TGTGCCAGTAGTATCCGGACAGGACCCTCTGGGGCCAACGTCCTGACTTTC	CASSIRTGPSGANVLTF
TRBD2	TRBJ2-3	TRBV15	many	TGTGCCACCAGCAGAGTGGGGACTAGCGGGACACCAGATACGCAGTATTTT	CATSRVGTSGTPDTQYF
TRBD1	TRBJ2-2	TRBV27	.	TGTGCCAGCAGGGGACAGGGCTACACCGGGGAGCTGTTTTTT	CASRGQGYTGELFF
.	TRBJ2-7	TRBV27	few	TGTGCCAGCAGTTTAGGGGAAGGGCTAGTCGAGAACGAGCAGTACTTC	CASSLGEGLVENEQYF
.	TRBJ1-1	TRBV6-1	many	TGTGCCACCCGGGACATCAACATGAACACTGAAGCTTTCTTT	CATRDINMNTEAFF